Listed below are T cell receptor beta chains from one sample, sequenced in a study of T cell responses to AZD1222 COVID-19 vaccine. The repertoire was sequenced with immunoSEQ multiplex PCR; TCRdb's copy has only in-frame clones and lacks some. This table holds about 63,000 clones, approximately 83% found once. Sequenced here: peripheral blood, sampled on day 0 of AZD1222 vaccination. The receptors stem from an adult in good health. CDR3s include the opening cysteine and the closing phenylalanine or tryptophan. The order of the fields is D gene, V gene, CDR3 length, clone size, J gene, CDR3 protein, CDR3 DNA. The D gene is left open where the match is weak. Part of the rows lack a size; the others show once, few, many or a class for expanded clones.

TRBD1,TRBV28,15,once,TRBJ1-6,CASNYRDRRSSPLHF,TGTGCCAGCAACTATAGGGACAGGAGGTCGTCACCCCTCCACTTT
TRBD1,TRBV7-3,17,-,TRBJ1-2,CASSLTPRTGGIGGYTF,TGTGCCAGCAGCTTAACCCCCCGGACAGGGGGAATAGGCGGCTACACCTTC
TRBD1,TRBV9,16,-,TRBJ2-1,CASSVAGQGYDNEQFF,TGTGCCAGCAGCGTAGCGGGACAGGGTTACGACAATGAGCAGTTCTTC
-,TRBV5-4,12,-,TRBJ2-1,CASSLGEGLQFF,TGTGCCAGCAGCTTGGGAGAGGGCCTGCAGTTCTTC
-,TRBV15,16,few,TRBJ1-5,CATSRDFEQSNQPQHF,TGTGCCACCAGCAGAGATTTTGAACAGAGCAATCAGCCCCAGCATTTT
TRBD1,TRBV27,16,-,TRBJ1-6,CASSLSPTGDNSPLHF,TGTGCCAGCAGTTTATCCCCGACAGGGGATAATTCACCCCTCCACTTT
TRBD1,TRBV19,15,-,TRBJ1-5,CARDPDRDSNQPQHF,TGTGCCAGAGACCCGGACAGGGATAGCAATCAGCCCCAGCATTTT
-,TRBV5-1,13,-,TRBJ2-1,CASSLRGGNEQFF,TGCGCCAGCAGCTTGAGAGGGGGCAATGAGCAGTTCTTC
TRBD1,TRBV7-6,15,few,TRBJ1-1,CASSLGRGLNTEAFF,TGTGCCAGCAGCTTAGGAAGGGGGCTGAACACTGAAGCTTTCTTT
TRBD1,TRBV19,14,-,TRBJ1-5,CASSTGTANQPQHF,TGTGCCAGTAGTACCGGGACAGCAAATCAGCCCCAGCATTTT